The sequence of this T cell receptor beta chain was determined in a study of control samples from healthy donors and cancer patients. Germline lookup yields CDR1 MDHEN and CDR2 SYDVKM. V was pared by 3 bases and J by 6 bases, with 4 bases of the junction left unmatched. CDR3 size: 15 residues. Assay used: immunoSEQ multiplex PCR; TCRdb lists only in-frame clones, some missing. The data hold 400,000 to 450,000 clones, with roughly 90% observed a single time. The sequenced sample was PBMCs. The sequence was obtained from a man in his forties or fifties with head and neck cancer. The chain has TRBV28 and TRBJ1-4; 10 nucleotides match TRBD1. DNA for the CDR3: TGTGCCAGCAGTTTGCTCGGGACAGGGGATGAAAAACTGTTTTTT. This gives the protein CASSLLGTGDEKLFF.